A single sample gave rise to the 9 T cell receptor beta chains below, sequenced in a study of blood T cell repertoires in COVID-19. Sequencing used immunoSEQ multiplex PCR; TCRdb keeps in-frame clones, though not all of them. The repertoire holds about 400,000 clones, with around 90% as singletons. Material for sequencing was PBMCs or T cells enriched from blood (not recorded which). The receptor source for this set is a woman between 40 and 55 years old with acute COVID-19.

The chain is built from TRBV19 and TRBJ1-3; D gene uncertain. This CDR3 is 14 amino acids long. V lost 2 bases to trimming and J lost 3 bases, with 8 bases between them. Germline V lookup: CDR1 LNHDA, CDR2 SQIVND (reference sequence). Written as DNA, the CDR3 is TGTGCCAGTAGTATAACGGGATTTGGAAACACCATATATTTT. Protein: CASSITGFGNTIYF.

The V and J genes are TRBV19 and TRBJ1-2; TRBD1 is a possible D gene (5 bases). The CDR3 covers 15 residues. V shed 1 base and J shed 0 bases, with 9 bases lying between them. Germline CDR1 and CDR2: LNHDA and SQIVND (reference sequence). The CDR3 DNA reads TGTGCCAGTAGTATAGCCAAGACAGCTAACTATGGCTACACCTTC. Translating gives CASSIAKTANYGYTF.

The genes are TRBV4-1 and TRBJ1-2, with 7 bases fitting TRBD1. This CDR3 spans 17 amino acids. CDR1 and CDR2 from the germline V gene are MGHRA and YSYEKL. Germline trimming cut 2 bases from V and 4 bases from J; bases unmatched to any gene: 13. CDR3 in DNA: TGCGCCAGCAGCCAACGCATTTCCGGGACAGTAATCTATGGCTACACCTTC. It encodes CASSQRISGTVIYGYTF.

The V and J genes are TRBV29-1 and TRBJ1-6; TRBD1 matches 9 bases. The CDR3 is made up of 14 amino acids. With V trimmed by 6 bases and J by 9 bases, 9 bases remained unmatched. Germline CDR1 SQVTM, CDR2 ANQGSEA. CDR3 nucleotide sequence: TGCAGCGTCGCAACCGGGACAGGGAGTTCACCCCTCCACTTT. It yields the protein CSVATGTGSSPLHF.

The sample holds one count of this clone. This chain uses TRBV5-1 with TRBJ2-7; 12 bases map to TRBD1. This CDR3 has 15 residues. Germline V lookup: CDR1 SGHRS, CDR2 YFSETQ. With V trimmed by 4 bases and J by 5 bases, 7 bases remained unmatched. Written as DNA, the CDR3 is TGCGCCAGCAGCACGGCGGGACAGGGGGCCCACGAGCAGTACTTC. Translated, it gives CASSTAGQGAHEQYF.

This chain joins TRBV11-2 and TRBJ2-1; D gene uncertain. V dropped 0 bases and J dropped 9 bases, with 12 bases sitting between them. The germline CDR1 and CDR2 sequences are SGHAT and FQNNGV. The CDR3 has 14 residues. The CDR3 protein is CASSLDAAFGEQFF. In DNA, the CDR3 is TGTGCCAGCAGCTTAGATGCCGCTTTCGGTGAGCAGTTCTTC. Based on the CDR3 plus reference TRBV11-2 and TRBJ2-1, the full variable domain is EAGVAQSPRYKIIEKRQSVAFWCNPISGHATLYWYQQILGQGPKLLIQFQNNGVVDDSQLPKDRFSAERLKGVDSTLKIQPAKLEDSAVYLCASSLDAAFGEQFFGPGTRLTVL.

This clone was counted a single time. The chain uses TRBV6-1 and TRBJ2-7; a weak D match, TRBD2 (6 bases). Trimming took 2 bases from V and 3 from J, leaving 20 bases between them. The CDR3 has 17 amino acids. Germline V gene lookup returns CDR1 MNHNS and CDR2 SASEGT. CDR3: CASSESGPGVFLYEQYF. The CDR3 DNA sequence: TGTGCCAGCAGTGAAAGCGGTCCGGGAGTGTTTCTCTACGAGCAGTACTTC.

This rearrangement joins TRBV19 to TRBJ2-5, with a possible D match to TRBD2 (5 bases). Germline V gene data show CDR1 as LNHDA and CDR2 as SQIVND (reference sequence). This CDR3 spans 13 amino acids. Trimming left V 3 bases short and J 7 bases short, with 12 bases between. Here the CDR3 DNA reads TGTGCCAGTAGTATCGGAAGAGAGGGGACCCAGTACTTC. Protein: CASSIGREGTQYF.

The gene calls are TRBV30 and TRBJ1-2; D uncertain. The length of the CDR3 is 12 residues. The germline gives CDR1 GTSNPN, CDR2 SVGIG (reference sequence). V lost 0 bases, J lost 7 bases, and 9 bases lay in between. CDR3 region: CAWSVGGSGYTF. CDR3 DNA sequence: TGTGCCTGGAGTGTAGGAGGGTCTGGCTACACCTTC.